This section outlines one TCR beta chain sequence together with its context. This clone has only a few counts. The antigen it binds to is not known. No quality values exist for individual bases; no much larger clone is one base distant. The record originates from a study of beta chain features in type 1 diabetes (dated by TCRdb to 2016 to 2018). Some background on the complete study: Patients and healthy donors did not differ in mean age, gender distribution, total cell number or subset yield. A total of about 100 million sorted cells were examined across all samples, and RNA yield correlated strongly with the number of cells per subset. In the study, TCRB repertoires of sorted circulating CD4+ T cell subsets from recently diagnosed type 1 diabetes patients were compared with those of matched healthy donors. Regulatory and stem cell-like memory subsets were obtained from only 8 patients and about eight healthy donors, while naive and central memory subsets were obtained from all 30 or so donors.

From each donor, a single peripheral blood sample of 100 to 150 mL on average was drawn into heparinised tubes. Using a panel that included CD45RO, CCR7, CD25, CD127, CD95 and CD27, naive, central memory, regulatory and stem cell-like memory CD4+ T cells were sorted on a BD FACSAria II. Purity was above 95% for every sorted population. PBMCs were separated immediately by Lymphoprep density gradient centrifugation and were stained directly, without being cultured. Samples were stained and sorted in pairs, with one healthy donor and one patient per experiment, so that batch effects were minimized. The High Capacity cDNA Reverse Transcription Kit was used to reverse transcribe all of the isolated RNA, meaning that expressed TCRB transcripts were what got sequenced. Deep immunoSEQ sequencing was performed on naive, central memory and regulatory T cell samples, with an average of roughly 3.3 million total reads per sample. Sorted cells were lysed in RLT buffer, and RNA was extracted using DNase-treated RNeasy Micro or Mini kits according to cell number. Each cell subset was processed separately to prevent cross-contamination, with patient and healthy donor samples processed together. The immunoSEQ multiplex PCR was used to amplify TCRB sequences from cDNA, generating 87-bp fragments that spanned the CDR3 region. The amplicons were sequenced using the Illumina HiSeq platform. For the original study's pipeline: Synthetic template baselines were used to correct PCR bias computationally, reads within Hamming distance 2 were collapsed together, and singletons that could not be merged were discarded. Reads were aligned to IMGT to assign V, D and J genes, CDR3 length, and insertions or deletions at six rearrangement sites. Within each subset, clonotype counts were normalized to sorted cell number, after which true diversity and Gini coefficients were computed with the tcR R package. Repertoire sharing was quantified using the overlap coefficient calculated on TCRB nucleotide sequences. Out-of-frame TCRB sequences from naive cells were analyzed to stand in for the pre-selection repertoire. TCRdb obtained this table from immuneACCESS and retained in-frame rearrangements with V and J assigned. These tables miss some clones; where compared with another copy, unresolved V genes account for less than half of the shortfall, and the remainder is unexplained. Clone size and the V and J calls come from that table; the DNA yielded D and trimming. For this sample the table gives about 660,000 clones, of which around an eighth were detected only once. The ten largest clones represent 0.035% to 0.045% of the sample.

From a lookup of the germline V gene, CDR1 and CDR2 are SGHTA and FQGNSA. There are 16 amino acids in the CDR3, from cysteine to phenylalanine inclusive. Only the CDR3 part of the read is kept: 48 bases, read in frame from the first base. V is clipped by 4 bases and J by 1 base, and the sequence between their germline boundaries is 16 bases long. What the work shows at the level of the full study, not this receptor alone: HLA sub-analyses involved small numbers of individuals, so any influence of HLA type on TCRB rearrangement remained unresolved. The naive, central memory and regulatory TCRB repertoires appeared to resemble one another more closely among patients than among healthy donors. A moderate but significant shortening of TCRB CDR3 length was observed in type 1 diabetes patients in all four CD4+ subsets. Because cDNA was sequenced instead of genomic DNA, highly expressing activated cells could be over-represented, though the groups showed no difference in activation or CD3 levels. Shorter templates might have been favored by PCR, but patient and control samples were amplified and corrected together, so both groups would have been affected equally by any skew. Fewer insertions and more nucleotide deletions at VDJ recombination sites were observed in patients with type 1 diabetes, implying thymic rearrangement abnormalities.

Source material: naive CD4+ T cells from blood. Interpreted using the paper, the cell subset or site label stands for: true naive CD4+ T cells. The chain couples TRBV7-2 to TRBJ1-2; the D gene lacks a confident call. The TCR comes from a man between 18 and 29 years old with type 1 diabetes. The CDR3 amino acid sequence is: CASSSQPGPYNYGYTF. DNA sequence: TGTGCCAGCAGCTCCCAACCGGGCCCTTATAACTATGGCTACACCTTC. Supplemented by the reference TRBV7-2 and TRBJ1-2 proteins around the CDR3, the complete variable domain is GAGVSQSPSNKVTEKGKDVELRCDPISGHTALYWYRQSLGQGLEFLIYFQGNSAPDKSGLPSDRFSAERTGGSVSTLTIQRTQQEDSAVYLCASSSQPGPYNYGYTFGSGTRLTVV.